Below are 14 T cell receptor beta chains sequenced from a single sample in a study of identical twins. In TCRdb, the 5' RACE reads were re-called with MiXCR into one record per CDR3 protein. The sample has 520,000 or so distinct CDR3 sequences, approximately 22% seen once; the top ten hold 0.8% to 1%. The sample was also linked to a second study, of T cells expressing NK-cell markers.

Sequenced sample: CD4+ T cells sorted from blood. The receptors stem from a woman between 18 and 29 years old in good health.

The chain recombines TRBV5-1 with TRBJ2-7, with D perhaps matching TRBD1 (6 bases). This CDR3 comprises 15 residues. The V and J ends lost 3 bases and 1 base respectively, with 14 bases between them. Per germline, CDR1 SGHRS and CDR2 YFSETQ. CDR3 protein: CASSSRGVSSYEQYF. The CDR3 DNA reads as TGCGCCAGCAGCTCCAGGGGAGTTTCGTCCTACGAGCAGTACTTC. Supplemented by reference TRBV5-1 and TRBJ2-7, the full variable domain reads KAGVTQTPRYLIKTRGQQVTLSCSPISGHRSVSWYQQTPGQGLQFLFEYFSETQRNKGNFPGRFSGRQFSNSRSEMNVSTLELGDSALYLCASSSRGVSSYEQYFGPGTRLTVT.

The chain uses TRBV25-1 and TRBJ2-7, with D possibly matching TRBD2 (5 bases). The V end was cut by 6 bases, the J end by 0 bases, with 15 bases between. CDR3 length: 15 residues. Germline V CDR1 and CDR2: MGHDK, SYGVNS. CDR3 amino acids: CASSSHHRGSYEQYF. In nucleotides, the CDR3 is TGTGCCAGCAGCTCACATCATCGGGGCTCCTACGAGCAGTACTTC.

This clonotype occurred a few times. The chain combines TRBV6-5 with TRBJ2-6; 8 bases line up with TRBD2. The CDR3 sequence is 16 residues long. After removal of 7 bases from V and 2 bases from J, the junction contained 7 bases not matched to a gene. The germline V gene has CDR1 MNHEY and CDR2 SVGAGI. Here the CDR3 reads CASTSGGGPGANVLTF. The CDR3 nucleotides read TGTGCCAGCACTTCGGGGGGGGGCCCTGGGGCCAACGTCCTGACTTTC.

This clonotype was picked up many times. The V and J genes are TRBV5-1 and TRBJ2-2; 8 nucleotides align to TRBD1. The CDR3 is 14 amino acids. CDR1 and CDR2 (germline): SGHRS, YFSETQ. V shed 0 bases, J shed 5 bases, and the junction held 0 bases outside the gene matches. CDR3 in amino acids: CASSLGQGTGELFF. DNA for the CDR3: TGCGCCAGCAGCTTGGGACAGGGGACCGGGGAGCTGTTTTTT.

V usage is TRBV9 and J usage is TRBJ2-3, with D hard to call. This CDR3 is 15 amino acids long. V lost 4 bases, J lost 4 bases, and 16 bases lay in between. Per germline, CDR1 SGDLS and CDR2 YYNGEE. The CDR3 protein is CASSFRSLSADTQYF. As DNA, the CDR3 is TGTGCCAGCAGCTTCAGATCACTTTCGGCAGATACGCAGTATTTT.

This clonotype was counted only a few times. The chain employs TRBV5-1 and TRBJ1-1; D not certain. Per the germline V gene, CDR1 is SGHRS and CDR2 is YFSETQ. The CDR3 covers 15 residues. The V and J ends lost 4 bases and 2 bases respectively, with 15 bases between them. The CDR3 region is CASSIGRVQNTEAFF. In DNA, the CDR3 is TGCGCCAGCAGCATCGGACGGGTACAAAACACTGAAGCTTTCTTT.

This clonotype showed up just once. This chain links TRBV9 with TRBJ2-1; the D is unclear. This CDR3 region has 16 residues. Trimming shortened V by 0 bases and J by 5 bases, and 15 bases separated the two germline ends. The germline V gene encodes CDR1 SGDLS and CDR2 YYNGEE. The CDR3 protein is CASSVGILYSDNEQFF. In nucleotides, the CDR3 is TGTGCCAGCAGCGTAGGTATTTTATACTCGGACAATGAGCAGTTCTTC.

This clonotype was recorded a few times. The CDR3 here is CASRPGTSGRETQYF. The CDR3 DNA follows: TGTGCCAGCAGACCCGGGACTAGCGGGAGGGAGACCCAGTACTTC. This chain joins TRBV12-3 or TRBV12-4 and TRBJ2-5; 15 nucleotides align to TRBD2. Trimming took 6 bases from V and 5 from J; bases not matched to a gene: 4. This CDR3 comprises 15 residues.

CDR3: CASSFQGAGTEAFF. CDR3 bases: TGTGCCAGCAGCTTCCAGGGGGCTGGCACTGAAGCTTTCTTT. The rearrangement uses TRBV11-2 and TRBJ1-1; 8 nucleotides align to TRBD1. CDR1 is SGHAT, CDR2 FQNNGV, per germline. The CDR3 extends over 14 amino acids. V dropped 3 bases and J dropped 4; count of bases not matched to a gene: 4.

This clonotype was counted a few times. The CDR3 DNA sequence: TGTGCCAGCAGCTCGGGCCTTAATGAAAAACTGTTTTTT. It encodes CASSSGLNEKLFF. The rearrangement links TRBV7-7 to TRBJ1-4; the D is unclear. Germline V lookup: CDR1 SSHAT, CDR2 FNYEAQ (reference sequence). CDR3 length equals 13 residues. The V gene lost 4 bases and the J gene lost 4 bases, with 7 bases spanning the gap.

This rearrangement joins TRBV28 to TRBJ2-4, with 9 bases identical to TRBD2. The CDR3 runs to 14 residues. In germline, CDR1 is MDHEN, CDR2 SYDVKM. The V and J ends lost 8 bases and 7 bases, in that order; junction bases with no gene match: 9. CDR3 sequence: CASRGTSHMNIQYF. The CDR3 region has the DNA TGTGCCAGCCGGGGGACTAGCCACATGAACATTCAGTACTTC.

The V call is TRBV7-9, the J call TRBJ2-7; D might be TRBD1 (6 bases). V lost 0 bases to trimming and J lost 3 bases, with 12 bases between them. The CDR3 loop spans 15 amino acids. CDR1 and CDR2 from the germline V gene are SEHNR and FQNEAQ (reference sequence). CDR3 protein: CASSLAQGPLYEQYF. CDR3 nucleotides: TGTGCCAGCAGCTTAGCGCAGGGGCCCCTCTACGAGCAGTACTTC.

This clonotype was picked up many times. The chain uses TRBV12-3 or TRBV12-4 and TRBJ1-1; a possible D gene is TRBD1 (6 bases). Trimming removed 5 bases from V and 4 bases from J, with 8 bases in between. This CDR3 has 12 amino acids. CDR3 region: CASSPRGTEAFF. The CDR3, as DNA: TGTGCCAGCAGTCCCAGGGGCACTGAAGCTTTCTTT.

The V call is TRBV6-5, the J call TRBJ1-1, with D possibly matching TRBD1 (5 bases). Trimming shortened V by 4 bases and J by 6 bases, and 18 bases separated the two germline ends. The CDR3 is 15 amino acids. Germline V gene sequence: CDR1 MNHEY, CDR2 SVGAGI. CDR3: CASSSGLGDFAEAFF. The CDR3 DNA is TGTGCCAGCAGTTCAGGACTAGGGGATTTTGCTGAAGCTTTCTTT.